This T cell receptor beta chain appears in the sequencing data of a study of immune cell composition in non-small cell lung cancer. The repertoire was sequenced with immunoSEQ multiplex PCR; TCRdb's copy has only in-frame clones and lacks some. This repertoire shows roughly 10,000 clones, around 60% found once; its top ten account for about a sixth. The CDR3 runs 14 residues. Trimming cost V 4 bases and J 3 bases, with 10 bases left between them. Germline CDR1 and CDR2: SGHKS and YYEKEE (reference sequence). This chain joins TRBV5-5 and TRBJ2-2; D gene uncertain. This TCR derives from a human donor with non-small cell lung cancer. The specimen was lung tumor tissue. In DNA, the CDR3 is TGTGCCAGCAGCAACAACCTTTACACCGGGGAGCTGTTTTTT. Amino acids: CASSNNLYTGELFF.